What follows is one T cell receptor beta chain and its context. The data stem from a study of OX40 agonist ivuxolimab in advanced cancers. Germline values: CDR1 SGHNT, CDR2 YYREEE (reference sequence). This CDR3 comprises 15 residues. Trimming removed 3 bases from V and 3 bases from J, with 13 bases in between. Sequenced by immunoSEQ multiplex PCR; TCRdb stores in-frame clones only, minus some. This table has some 98,000 clones, more than 85% appearing once. The origin of this receptor is an adult with an advanced solid tumor such as melanoma, head and neck, liver or kidney cancer. This rearrangement joins TRBV5-4 to TRBJ1-5; D might be TRBD1 (6 bases). Specimen: CD4+ or CD8+ T cells sorted from blood, collected in a trial of the OX40 agonist ivuxolimab. Here the CDR3 DNA reads TGTGCCAGCAGCTCCGGGAGGGGGATCAATCAGCCCCAGCATTTT. This gives the protein CASSSGRGINQPQHF.